This paragraph reports one TCR beta chain. This sample stems from a study of blood T cell repertoires in COVID-19. Study overall: PBMCs, B-cell-depleted T cells, or T cells provided the cDNA or gDNA that made up the material.

V lost 9 bases to trimming and J lost 6 bases, with 9 bases between them. The CDR3 extends over 12 amino acids. Germline loops: CDR1 SGHNT, CDR2 YENEEA. Profiling relied on immunoSEQ multiplex PCR, and the TCRdb table lists in-frame clones only, not all of them. This repertoire shows 120,000 or so clones, roughly 79% found once; its top ten account for 2% to 2.5%. This TCR was recovered from a man between 65 and 79 years old with acute or convalescent COVID-19. The specimen was peripheral blood. The rearrangement joins TRBV11-3 to TRBJ1-6; weak D call: TRBD1 (5 bases). The CDR3: CARGASNSPLHF. DNA of the CDR3: TGTGCCAGAGGGGCCAGTAATTCACCCCTCCACTTT.